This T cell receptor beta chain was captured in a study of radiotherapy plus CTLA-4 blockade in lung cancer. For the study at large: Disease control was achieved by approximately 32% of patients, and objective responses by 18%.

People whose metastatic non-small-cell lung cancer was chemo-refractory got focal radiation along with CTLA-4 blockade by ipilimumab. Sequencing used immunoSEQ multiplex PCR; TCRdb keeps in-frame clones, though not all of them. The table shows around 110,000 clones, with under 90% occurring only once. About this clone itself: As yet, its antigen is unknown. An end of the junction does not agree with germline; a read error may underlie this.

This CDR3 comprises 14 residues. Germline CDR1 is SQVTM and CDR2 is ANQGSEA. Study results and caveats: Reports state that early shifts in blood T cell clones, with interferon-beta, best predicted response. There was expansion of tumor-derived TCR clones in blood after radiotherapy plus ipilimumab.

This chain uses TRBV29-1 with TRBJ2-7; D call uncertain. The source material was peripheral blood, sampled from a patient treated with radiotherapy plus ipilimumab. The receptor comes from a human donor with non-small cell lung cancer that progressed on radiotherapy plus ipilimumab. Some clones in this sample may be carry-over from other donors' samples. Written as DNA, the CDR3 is TGCAGCGTGAAGGCTTCCTGGGATTCCTCCGAGCAGTACTTC. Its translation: CSVKASWDSSEQYF.